The 25 T cell receptor beta chains given below trace back to one sample, sequenced in a study of CD8 T cells in ankylosing spondylitis. TCRdb re-called the 5' RACE reads with MiXCR, one entry per CDR3 protein. The table shows about 240,000 distinct CDR3 sequences, with about 9.1% occurring only once. Source material: blood, either unsorted or a sorted T cell fraction (not recorded which). These TCRs come from a male donor with ankylosing spondylitis or in good health (not recorded which).

The sample holds many counts of this clonotype. The V and J genes are TRBV5-1 and TRBJ2-1; D remains unclear. V was pared by 0 bases and J by 2 bases, with 6 bases between. This CDR3 has 14 amino acids. Germline CDR1 SGHRS, CDR2 YFSETQ. The CDR3 DNA is TGCGCCAGCAGCTTGGACCTGGCCTACAATGAGCAGTTCTTC. This encodes CASSLDLAYNEQFF.

This clonotype has ten or more counts. A junction end diverges from the germline sequence, so it may reflect a read error. This chain joins TRBV20-1 and TRBJ2-1; 7 bases are shared with TRBD2. Germline CDR1 reads DFQATT; CDR2 reads SNEGSKA (reference sequence). The CDR3 extends over 15 amino acids. CDR3 coding DNA: TGCAGTGCTAGCGTCAAGGTAGCGGGTGTGAATGGGCAGTTCTTC. The encoded protein is CSASVKVAGVNGQFF.

This clonotype has at least ten counts. This rearrangement joins TRBV12-3 or TRBV12-4 to TRBJ2-7, with D perhaps TRBD1 or TRBD2 (5 bases each). The CDR3 consists of 13 residues. Between the trimmed V and J ends, which lost 6 bases and 5 bases, there was a span of 14 bases. CDR3 bases: TGTGCCAGCAGGAGGGCTGTGGGGGACGAGCAGTACTTC. Its protein is CASRRAVGDEQYF.

The rearrangement uses TRBV9 and TRBJ2-1, with 7 positions matching TRBD2. The germline V gene has CDR1 SGDLS and CDR2 YYNGEE. The CDR3 consists of 16 residues. The junction had 17 bases not matched to a gene; V was cut back by 4 bases and J by 10 bases. CDR3 in amino acids: CASSISGTTGVEEQFF. The CDR3 nucleotides read TGTGCCAGCAGCATCTCCGGGACTACCGGGGTGGAAGAGCAGTTCTTC.

There are many counts of this clonotype. V gene TRBV2 combines with J gene TRBJ2-7; D may be TRBD1 or TRBD2 (5 bases each). This CDR3 spans 14 amino acids. The germline V gene has CDR1 SNHLY and CDR2 FYNNEI. The V gene lost 7 bases and the J gene lost 6 bases, with 19 bases spanning the gap. The CDR3 DNA sequence: TGTGCCAGCACCTCCGGGACCTCGCGGACCGAGCAGTACTTC. This codes for CASTSGTSRTEQYF.

This clonotype has only a few counts. The CDR3 DNA sequence: TGTGCCAGCAGCGTGGACAGGCGTGTTACCGCCGGGGAGCTGTTTTTT. This gives the protein CASSVDRRVTAGELFF. This chain connects TRBV7-2 to TRBJ2-2, with TRBD1 matching 7 bases. Unmatched junction bases numbered 12, after V lost 5 bases and J lost 6 bases. The CDR3 is made up of 16 amino acids. The germline V gene has CDR1 SGHTA and CDR2 FQGNSA.

This clonotype occurred many times. The chain couples TRBV7-8 to TRBJ2-3; D is unclear. There are 15 residues in the CDR3. Trimming took off 1 base at V and 2 bases at J, with 10 bases between the two ends. The germline CDR1 and CDR2 sequences are SGHVS and FQNEAQ. The CDR3 protein is CASSLGVAHTDTQYF. The CDR3 DNA is TGTGCCAGCAGCTTAGGAGTAGCCCACACAGATACGCAGTATTTT.

There are many counts of this clonotype. J is TRBJ2-3 and V is TRBV20-1; 7 bases align to TRBD2. The V and J ends lost 5 bases and 5 bases, in that order; junction bases with no gene match: 4. Germline V CDR1 and CDR2: DFQATT, SNEGSKA (reference sequence). This CDR3 contains 12 residues. The CDR3 loop reads CSAGRGRDTQYF. Here the CDR3 DNA reads TGCAGTGCTGGGAGGGGTAGAGATACGCAGTATTTT.

This chain links TRBV4-1 with TRBJ1-1, with D possibly matching TRBD1 (6 bases). The CDR3 length is 15 residues. V lost 3 bases, J lost 5 bases, and 16 bases lay in between. Germline V CDR1 and CDR2: MGHRA, YSYEKL. The CDR3 coding sequence is TGCGCCAGCAGCCAGGGAGACAGGATGAGGACTGAAGCTTTCTTT. Amino acid sequence: CASSQGDRMRTEAFF.

This clonotype has a count of ten or more. The chain combines TRBV7-9 with TRBJ2-1; 11 nucleotides line up with TRBD2. CDR1 is SEHNR, CDR2 FQNEAQ, per germline (reference sequence). The CDR3 has 16 residues. Trimming took 5 bases from V and 7 from J; bases not matched to a gene: 10. CDR3 residues: CASSPLSGGAVNEQFF. In nucleotides, the CDR3 is TGTGCCAGCAGCCCCCTTAGCGGGGGGGCCGTGAATGAGCAGTTCTTC.

This chain connects TRBV6-1 to TRBJ2-2; D uncertain. The germline V gene encodes CDR1 MNHNS and CDR2 SASEGT. This CDR3 contains 15 residues. V was cut by 2 bases and J by 0 bases, with 7 bases left in between. This chain's CDR3 is CASSEQTANTGELFF. In nucleotides, the CDR3 is TGTGCCAGCAGTGAACAGACCGCGAACACCGGGGAGCTGTTTTTT.

This clonotype came up many times. The V gene is TRBV24-1, the J gene TRBJ2-1, with D maybe TRBD1 (5 bases). This CDR3 contains 17 residues. Trimming pared 3 bases from V and 8 bases from J, leaving 22 bases between. Germline-derived CDR1 and CDR2 are KGHDR and SFDVKD. The CDR3 nucleotides read TGTGCCACCAGTGATCTAACGGACACGCTTAATATCCATGAGCAGTTCTTC. This encodes CATSDLTDTLNIHEQFF.

The rearrangement uses TRBV15 and TRBJ1-6, with TRBD1 matching over 7 bases. J lost 10 bases, V lost 1 base, and 4 bases had no gene match. The CDR3 is 14 residues long. Germline assignment: CDR1 LNHNV and CDR2 YYDKDF (reference sequence). This chain's CDR3 is CATSRGQGNSPLHF. The CDR3 coding sequence is TGTGCCACCAGCAGAGGACAGGGAAACTCACCCCTCCACTTT.

There are many counts of this clonotype. The chain combines TRBV3-1 with TRBJ1-2; perhaps TRBD1 as D (5 bases). Germline-derived CDR1 and CDR2 are LGHDT and YNNKEL (reference sequence). The CDR3 has 12 residues. V was shortened by 3 bases and J by 11 bases, with 13 bases between the two germline ends. As DNA, the CDR3 is TGTGCCAGCAGCCAGGCGGGGGAAAGGTACACCTTC. Translating gives CASSQAGERYTF.

This clonotype was detected ten times or more. The rearrangement uses TRBV20-1 and TRBJ1-1, with D uncertain. Trimming removed 3 bases at V and 0 bases at J, with 5 bases between. Looked up from germline, CDR1 is DFQATT and CDR2 is SNEGSKA (reference sequence). The CDR3 is 12 amino acids. This CDR3 is CSARVLNTEAFF. In DNA, the CDR3 is TGCAGTGCTAGGGTGCTGAACACTGAAGCTTTCTTT.

Many counts were recorded for this clonotype. The chain carries TRBV6-1 and TRBJ1-2, with D possibly being TRBD1 (6 bases). The CDR3 covers 16 residues. Germline CDR1 MNHNS, CDR2 SASEGT. With 2 bases removed from V and 2 bases from J, the gap between germline ends came to 15 bases. The DNA for the CDR3 is TGTGCCAGCAGTGAAACACTTCAGGGGAGCAACTATGGCTACACCTTC. It is translated as CASSETLQGSNYGYTF.

This clonotype was detected ten times or more. The chain is built from TRBV5-1 and TRBJ2-7, with 12 bases that match TRBD2. The CDR3 has 15 amino acids. Trimming took 1 base from V and 4 from J; bases not matched to a gene: 3. Germline values: CDR1 SGHRS, CDR2 YFSETQ. The CDR3 DNA sequence: TGCGCCAGCAGCTTGTTACTAGCGGGAGGTTACGAGCAGTACTTC. Its translation is CASSLLLAGGYEQYF.

This clonotype was seen ten or more times. The gene calls are TRBV7-9 and TRBJ2-7; D perhaps matches TRBD1 (5 bases). The CDR3 consists of 13 residues. The germline V and J ends were trimmed by 5 bases and 5 bases, with 13 bases remaining between them. CDR1 SEHNR and CDR2 FQNEAQ come from the germline V gene (reference sequence). The chain's CDR3 is CASSPHAGNEQYF. For the CDR3, the DNA is TGTGCCAGCAGCCCCCATGCAGGGAACGAGCAGTACTTC.

This chain links TRBV7-2 with TRBJ1-1; D unclear. The CDR3 covers 15 residues. The germline V gene has CDR1 SGHTA and CDR2 FQGNSA. The V end lost 5 bases, the J end lost 0 bases, and 13 bases lay between the germline ends. The CDR3 region has the DNA TGTGCCAGCAGCCCCCAGTGGGTGATGAACACTGAAGCTTTCTTT. It encodes CASSPQWVMNTEAFF.

At least ten counts were recorded for this clonotype. The J gene is TRBJ2-7, the V gene TRBV7-2; no reliable D call. CDR3 size: 14 residues. The germline V gene has CDR1 SGHTA and CDR2 FQGNSA. V lost 0 bases and J 1 base, leaving 7 bases between the germline ends. The CDR3 bases are TGTGCCAGCAGCTTAGCGGCTGTTTCCTACGAGCAGTACTTC. Protein: CASSLAAVSYEQYF.

This clonotype was counted at least ten times. The chain has TRBV12-3 or TRBV12-4 and TRBJ1-4; no clear D gene. This CDR3 contains 15 residues. The V end was cut by 5 bases, the J end by 8 bases, with 18 bases between. CDR3 sequence (DNA): TGTGCCAGCAGTCCCCAAGGGCCCATCGGCGAAAAACTGTTTTTT. This gives the protein CASSPQGPIGEKLFF.

J is TRBJ2-3 and V is TRBV12-3 or TRBV12-4; possibly TRBD1 or TRBD2 for D (5 bases each). This CDR3 is 14 amino acids long. V was shortened by 8 bases and J by 0 bases, with 12 bases between the two germline ends. CDR3 coding DNA: TGTGCCAGCGGGGGTTATGAGAGCACAGATACGCAGTATTTT. This encodes CASGGYESTDTQYF.

This clonotype was detected only a few times. V is TRBV7-8 and J is TRBJ2-2; TRBD1 is a possible D gene (6 bases). Germline V gene sequence: CDR1 SGHVS, CDR2 FQNEAQ. The CDR3 contains 15 residues. Between the trimmed V and J ends, which lost 4 bases and 0 bases, there was a span of 9 bases. CDR3 in DNA: TGTGCCAGCAGCTCAAAGGGGGCGAACACCGGGGAGCTGTTTTTT. Translated: CASSSKGANTGELFF.

The sample holds many counts of this clonotype. V usage is TRBV5-4 and J usage is TRBJ1-4, with a possible D match to TRBD1 (6 bases). The V gene's germline CDR1 is SGHNT and CDR2 YYREEE (reference sequence). With 4 bases removed from V and 4 bases from J, the gap between germline ends came to 14 bases. This CDR3 region has 15 residues. CDR3 DNA sequence: TGTGCCAGCAGCCACCGGACAGACTTTAATGAAAAACTGTTTTTT. It specifies CASSHRTDFNEKLFF.

This rearrangement joins TRBV12-3 or TRBV12-4 to TRBJ1-4; 9 bases are a match to TRBD1. CDR3 length: 14 amino acids. The V and J ends lost 7 bases and 8 bases, in that order; junction bases with no gene match: 8. As DNA, the CDR3 is TGTGCCAGCACCACCGGGACAGGGCTAGAAAAACTGTTTTTT. It yields the protein CASTTGTGLEKLFF.